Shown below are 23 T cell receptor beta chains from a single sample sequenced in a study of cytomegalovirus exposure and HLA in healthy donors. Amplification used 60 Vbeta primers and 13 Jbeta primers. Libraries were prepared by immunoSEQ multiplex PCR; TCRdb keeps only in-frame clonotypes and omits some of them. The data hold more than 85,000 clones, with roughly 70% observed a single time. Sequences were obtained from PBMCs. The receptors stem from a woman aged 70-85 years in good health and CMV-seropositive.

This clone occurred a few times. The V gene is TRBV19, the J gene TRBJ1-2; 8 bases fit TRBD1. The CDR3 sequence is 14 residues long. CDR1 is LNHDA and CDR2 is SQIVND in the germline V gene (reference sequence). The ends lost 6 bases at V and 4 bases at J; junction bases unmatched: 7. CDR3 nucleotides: TGTGCCAGTAGGGACAGGGTTCGGGCCTATGGCTACACCTTC. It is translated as CASRDRVRAYGYTF.

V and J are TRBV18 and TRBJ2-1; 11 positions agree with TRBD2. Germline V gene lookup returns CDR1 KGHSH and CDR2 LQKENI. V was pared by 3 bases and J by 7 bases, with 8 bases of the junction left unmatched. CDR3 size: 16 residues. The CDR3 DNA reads TGTGCCAGCTCACCCTTTCTAGCGGGGGGTCGTAATGAGCAGTTCTTC. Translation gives CASSPFLAGGRNEQFF.

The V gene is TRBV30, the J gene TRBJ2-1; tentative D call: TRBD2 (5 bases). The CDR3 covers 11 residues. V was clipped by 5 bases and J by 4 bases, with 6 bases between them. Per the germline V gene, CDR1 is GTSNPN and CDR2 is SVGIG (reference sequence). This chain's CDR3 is CAWGEYNEQFF. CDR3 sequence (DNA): TGTGCCTGGGGGGAGTACAATGAGCAGTTCTTC.

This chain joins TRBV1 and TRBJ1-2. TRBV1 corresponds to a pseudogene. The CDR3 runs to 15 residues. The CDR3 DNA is TGCACCAGCCCCCTATTGGTGGAGCTATGGGAGGGCTACACCTTC. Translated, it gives CTSPLLVELWEGYTF.

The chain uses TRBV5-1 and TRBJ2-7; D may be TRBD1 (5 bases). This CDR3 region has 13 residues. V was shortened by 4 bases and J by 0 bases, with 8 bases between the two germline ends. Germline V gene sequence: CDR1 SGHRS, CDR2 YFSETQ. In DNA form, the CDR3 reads TGCGCCAGCAGCCCGGACAACTCCTACGAGCAGTACTTC. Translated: CASSPDNSYEQYF.

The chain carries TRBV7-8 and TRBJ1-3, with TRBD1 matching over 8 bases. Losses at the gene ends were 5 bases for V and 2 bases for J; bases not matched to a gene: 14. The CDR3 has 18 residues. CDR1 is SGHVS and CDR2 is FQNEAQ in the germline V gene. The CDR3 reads CASSPHRPGGNTGNTIYF. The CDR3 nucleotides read TGTGCCAGCAGCCCCCACCGGCCAGGGGGCAATACTGGAAACACCATATATTTT.

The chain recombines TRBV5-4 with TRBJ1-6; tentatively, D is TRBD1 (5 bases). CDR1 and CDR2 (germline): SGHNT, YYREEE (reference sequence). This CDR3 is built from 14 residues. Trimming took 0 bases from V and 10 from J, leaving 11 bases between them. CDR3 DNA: TGTGCCAGCAGCTTGGGGCAGGGTACCTCACCCCTCCACTTT. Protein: CASSLGQGTSPLHF.

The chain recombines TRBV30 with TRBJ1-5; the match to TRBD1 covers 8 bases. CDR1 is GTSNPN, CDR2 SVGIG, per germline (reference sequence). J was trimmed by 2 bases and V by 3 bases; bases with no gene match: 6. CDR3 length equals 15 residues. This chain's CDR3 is CAWSPDRGGNQPQHF. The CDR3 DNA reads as TGTGCCTGGAGCCCCGACAGGGGAGGCAATCAGCCCCAGCATTTT.

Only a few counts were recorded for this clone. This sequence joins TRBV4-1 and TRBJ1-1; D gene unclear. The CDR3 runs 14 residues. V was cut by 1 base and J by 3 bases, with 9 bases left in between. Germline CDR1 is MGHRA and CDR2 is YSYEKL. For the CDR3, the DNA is TGCGCCAGCAGCCAAGTGGCCGGGGACACTGAAGCTTTCTTT. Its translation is CASSQVAGDTEAFF.

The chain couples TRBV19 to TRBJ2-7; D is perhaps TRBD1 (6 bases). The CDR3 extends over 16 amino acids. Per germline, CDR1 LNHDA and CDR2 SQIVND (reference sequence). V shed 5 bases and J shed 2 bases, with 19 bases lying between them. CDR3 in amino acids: CASSAETGSRTYEQYF. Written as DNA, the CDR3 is TGTGCCAGTAGTGCCGAGACAGGCTCGAGGACCTACGAGCAGTACTTC.

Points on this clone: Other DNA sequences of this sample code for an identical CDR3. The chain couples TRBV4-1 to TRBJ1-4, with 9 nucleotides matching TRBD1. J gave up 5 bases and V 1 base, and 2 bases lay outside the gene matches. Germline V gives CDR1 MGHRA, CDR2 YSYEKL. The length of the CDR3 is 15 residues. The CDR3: CASSQAGTGNEKLFF. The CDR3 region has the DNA TGCGCCAGCAGCCAAGCGGGGACAGGGAATGAAAAACTGTTTTTT.

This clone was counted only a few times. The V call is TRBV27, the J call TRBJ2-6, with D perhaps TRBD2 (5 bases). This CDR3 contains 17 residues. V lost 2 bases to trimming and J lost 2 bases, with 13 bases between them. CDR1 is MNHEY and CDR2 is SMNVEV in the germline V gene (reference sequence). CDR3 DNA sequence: TGTGCCAGCAGTTTAGGAGCAGGAGGTGCTGGGGCCAACGTCCTGACTTTC. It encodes CASSLGAGGAGANVLTF.

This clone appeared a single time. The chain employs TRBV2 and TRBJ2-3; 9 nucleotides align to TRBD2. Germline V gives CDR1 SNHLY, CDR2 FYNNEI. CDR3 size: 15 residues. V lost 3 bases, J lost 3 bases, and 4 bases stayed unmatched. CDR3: CASSERSGRTDTQYF. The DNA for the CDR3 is TGTGCCAGCAGTGAGAGGAGCGGGAGGACAGATACGCAGTATTTT.

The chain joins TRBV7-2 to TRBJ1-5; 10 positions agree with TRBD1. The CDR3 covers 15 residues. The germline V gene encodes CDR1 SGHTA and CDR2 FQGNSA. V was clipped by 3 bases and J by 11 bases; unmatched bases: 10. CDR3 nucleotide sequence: TGTGCCAGCAGCTTTGTGGGGACAGGGGAGGAGGCCCAGCATTTT. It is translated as CASSFVGTGEEAQHF. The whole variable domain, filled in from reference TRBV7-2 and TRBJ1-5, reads GAGVSQSPSNKVTEKGKDVELRCDPISGHTALYWYRQSLGQGLEFLIYFQGNSAPDKSGLPSDRFSAERTGGSVSTLTIQRTQQEDSAVYLCASSFVGTGEEAQHFGDGTRLSIL.

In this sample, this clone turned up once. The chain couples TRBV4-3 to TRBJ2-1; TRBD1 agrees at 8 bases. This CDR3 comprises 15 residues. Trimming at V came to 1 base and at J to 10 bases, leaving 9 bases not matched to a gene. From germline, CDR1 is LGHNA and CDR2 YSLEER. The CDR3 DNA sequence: TGCGCCAGCAGCCAAGCAATACAGGGGGTCGGAGAGCAGTTCTTC. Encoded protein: CASSQAIQGVGEQFF.

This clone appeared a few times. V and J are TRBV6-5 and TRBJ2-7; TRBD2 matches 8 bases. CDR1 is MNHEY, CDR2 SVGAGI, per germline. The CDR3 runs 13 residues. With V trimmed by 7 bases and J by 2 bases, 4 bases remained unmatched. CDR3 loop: CASNGGAPYEQYF. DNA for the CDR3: TGTGCCAGCAACGGGGGGGCCCCCTACGAGCAGTACTTC.

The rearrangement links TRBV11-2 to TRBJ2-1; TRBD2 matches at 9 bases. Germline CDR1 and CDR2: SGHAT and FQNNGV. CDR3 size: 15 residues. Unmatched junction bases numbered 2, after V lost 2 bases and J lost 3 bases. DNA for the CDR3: TGTGCCAGCAGCTTAAGACTAGCGGACTACAATGAGCAGTTCTTC. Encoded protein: CASSLRLADYNEQFF.

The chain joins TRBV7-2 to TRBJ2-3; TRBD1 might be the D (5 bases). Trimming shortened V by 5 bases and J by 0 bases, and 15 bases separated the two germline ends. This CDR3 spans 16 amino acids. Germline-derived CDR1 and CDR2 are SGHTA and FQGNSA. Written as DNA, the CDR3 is TGTGCCAGCAGCCCTTTAGCTGGGGCTAGCACAGATACGCAGTATTTT. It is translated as CASSPLAGASTDTQYF.

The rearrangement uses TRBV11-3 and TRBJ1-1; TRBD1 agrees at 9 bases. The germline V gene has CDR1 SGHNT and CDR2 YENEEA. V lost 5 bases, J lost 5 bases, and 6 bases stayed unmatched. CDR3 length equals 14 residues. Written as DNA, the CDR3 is TGTGCCAGCAGCACCGGACAGGGGCGAACTGAAGCTTTCTTT. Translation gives CASSTGQGRTEAFF.

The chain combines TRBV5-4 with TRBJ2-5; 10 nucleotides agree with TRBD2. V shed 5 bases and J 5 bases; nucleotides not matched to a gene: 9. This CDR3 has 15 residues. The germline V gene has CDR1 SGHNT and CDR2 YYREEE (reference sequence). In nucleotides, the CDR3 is TGTGCCAGCAGTGTTCTAGCGGGGGACGGGGAGACCCAGTACTTC. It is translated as CASSVLAGDGETQYF. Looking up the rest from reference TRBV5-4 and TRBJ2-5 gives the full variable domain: ETGVTQSPTHLIKTRGQQVTLRCSSQSGHNTVSWYQQALGQGPQFIFQYYREEENGRGNFPPRFSGLQFPNYSSELNVNALELDDSALYLCASSVLAGDGETQYFGPGTRLLVL.

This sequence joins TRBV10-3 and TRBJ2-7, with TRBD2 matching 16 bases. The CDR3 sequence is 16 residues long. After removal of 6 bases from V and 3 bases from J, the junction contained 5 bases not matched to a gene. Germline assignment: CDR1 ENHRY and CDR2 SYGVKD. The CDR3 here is CAISQGLAGGFYEQYF. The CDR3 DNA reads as TGTGCCATCAGCCAGGGACTAGCGGGGGGGTTCTACGAGCAGTACTTC.

The chain's CDR3 is CSSWDRVGYTF. The CDR3 DNA follows: TGCAGCTCCTGGGACAGGGTTGGCTACACCTTC. This chain joins TRBV29-1 and TRBJ1-2; TRBD1 agrees at 9 bases. The length of the CDR3 is 11 residues. From germline, CDR1 is SQVTM and CDR2 ANQGSEA. Trimming cost V 8 bases and J 7 bases; bases outside gene matches: 5.

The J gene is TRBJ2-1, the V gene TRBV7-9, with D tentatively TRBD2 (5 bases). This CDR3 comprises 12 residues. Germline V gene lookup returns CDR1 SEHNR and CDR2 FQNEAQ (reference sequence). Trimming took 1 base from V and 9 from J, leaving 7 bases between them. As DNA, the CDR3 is TGTGCCAGCAGCTTAGACGGGATTGAGCAGTTCTTC. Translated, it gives CASSLDGIEQFF.